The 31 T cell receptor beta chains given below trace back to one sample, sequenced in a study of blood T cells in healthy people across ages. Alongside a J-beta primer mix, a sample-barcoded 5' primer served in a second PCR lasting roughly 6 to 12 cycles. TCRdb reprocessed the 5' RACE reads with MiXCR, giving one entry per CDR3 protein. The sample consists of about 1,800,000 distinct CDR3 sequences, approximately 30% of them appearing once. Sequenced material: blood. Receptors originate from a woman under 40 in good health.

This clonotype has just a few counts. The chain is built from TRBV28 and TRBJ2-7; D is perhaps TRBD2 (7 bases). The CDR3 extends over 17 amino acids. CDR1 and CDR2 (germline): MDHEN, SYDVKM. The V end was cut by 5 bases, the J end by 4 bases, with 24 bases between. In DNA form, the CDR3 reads TGTGCCAGCAGTACAAAACACGGGGGGCGCGGGTCATACGAGCAGTACTTC. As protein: CASSTKHGGRGSYEQYF.

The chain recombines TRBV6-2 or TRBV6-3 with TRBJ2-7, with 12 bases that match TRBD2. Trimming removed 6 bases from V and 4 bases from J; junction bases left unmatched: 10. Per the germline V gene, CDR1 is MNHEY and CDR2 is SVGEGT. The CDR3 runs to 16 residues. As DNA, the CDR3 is TGTGCCAGCAGCCTTGGGACTAGCGGGTGGAATTACGAGCAGTACTTC. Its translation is CASSLGTSGWNYEQYF.

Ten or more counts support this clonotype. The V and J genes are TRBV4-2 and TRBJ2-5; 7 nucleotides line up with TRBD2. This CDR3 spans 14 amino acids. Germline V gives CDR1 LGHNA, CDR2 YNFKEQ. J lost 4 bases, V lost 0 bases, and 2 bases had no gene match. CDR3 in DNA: TGTGCCAGCAGCCAAGATCTAGCGGCAGAGACCCAGTACTTC. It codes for CASSQDLAAETQYF.

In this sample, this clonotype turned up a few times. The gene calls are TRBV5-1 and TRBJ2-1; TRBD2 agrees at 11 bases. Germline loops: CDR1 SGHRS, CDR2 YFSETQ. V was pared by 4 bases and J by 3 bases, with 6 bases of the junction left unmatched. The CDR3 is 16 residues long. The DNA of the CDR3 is TGCGCCAGCAGCCCTCCTCTAGCGGGAGGCTACAATGAGCAGTTCTTC. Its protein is CASSPPLAGGYNEQFF.

CDR3 residues: CSARNDRVREAFF. CDR3 nucleotides: TGCAGTGCTAGAAACGACAGGGTACGTGAAGCTTTCTTT. The V and J genes are TRBV20-1 and TRBJ1-1; 7 bases agree with TRBD1. V shed 2 bases, J shed 7 bases, and the junction held 7 bases outside the gene matches. The length of the CDR3 is 13 residues. The germline V gene encodes CDR1 DFQATT and CDR2 SNEGSKA (reference sequence).

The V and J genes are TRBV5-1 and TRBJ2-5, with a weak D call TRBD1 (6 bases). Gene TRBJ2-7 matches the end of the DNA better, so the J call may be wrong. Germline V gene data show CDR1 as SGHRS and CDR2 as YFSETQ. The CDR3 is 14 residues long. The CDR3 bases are TGCGCCAGCAGCCCGGCCGGACAGACCTACGAGCAGTACTTC. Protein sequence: CASSPAGQTYEQYF.

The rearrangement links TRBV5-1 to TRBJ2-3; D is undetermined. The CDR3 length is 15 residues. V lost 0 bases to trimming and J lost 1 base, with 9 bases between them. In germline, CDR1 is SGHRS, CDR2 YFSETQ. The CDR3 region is CASSLVVSGTDTQYF. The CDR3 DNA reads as TGCGCCAGCAGCTTGGTAGTGTCAGGCACAGATACGCAGTATTTT.

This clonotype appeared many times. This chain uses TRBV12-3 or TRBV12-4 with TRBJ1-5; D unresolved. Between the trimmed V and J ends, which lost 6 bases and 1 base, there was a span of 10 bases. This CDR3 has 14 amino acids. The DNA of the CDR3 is TGTGCCAGCAGCTTTTCCGGGAGCAATCAGCCCCAGCATTTT. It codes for CASSFSGSNQPQHF.

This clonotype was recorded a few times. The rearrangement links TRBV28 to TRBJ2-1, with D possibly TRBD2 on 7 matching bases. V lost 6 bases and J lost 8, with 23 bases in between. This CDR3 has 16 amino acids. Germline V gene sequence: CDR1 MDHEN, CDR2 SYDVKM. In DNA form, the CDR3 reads TGTGCCAGCAGCCCTGGGGGGGGGCGTAGTAAAGATGAGCAGTTCTTC. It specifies CASSPGGGRSKDEQFF.

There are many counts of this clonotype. Here the CDR3 DNA reads TGTGCCAGCAGCTTGAGAAGCGGGGGGTTGGCCTACAATGAGCAGTTCTTC. Encoded protein: CASSLRSGGLAYNEQFF. V usage is TRBV5-5 and J usage is TRBJ2-1, with 9 bases matching TRBD2. V lost 1 base to trimming and J lost 2 bases; unmatched junction nucleotides: 7. CDR3 length: 17 amino acids. CDR1 SGHKS and CDR2 YYEKEE come from the germline V gene (reference sequence).

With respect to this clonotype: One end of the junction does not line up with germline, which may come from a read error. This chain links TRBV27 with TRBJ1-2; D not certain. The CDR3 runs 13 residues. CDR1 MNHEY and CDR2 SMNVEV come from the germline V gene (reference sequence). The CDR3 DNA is TGTGCCAGCAGTTTGGGGAGGAGCTATGGCTACGCCTTC. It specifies CASSLGRSYGYAF.

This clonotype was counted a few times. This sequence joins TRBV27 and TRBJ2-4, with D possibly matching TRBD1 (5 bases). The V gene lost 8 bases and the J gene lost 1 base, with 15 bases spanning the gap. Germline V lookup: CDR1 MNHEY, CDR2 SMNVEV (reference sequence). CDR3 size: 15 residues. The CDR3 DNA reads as TGTGCCAGCGGCTTTTTTAAGGGGGCCAAAAACATTCAGTACTTC. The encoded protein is CASGFFKGAKNIQYF.

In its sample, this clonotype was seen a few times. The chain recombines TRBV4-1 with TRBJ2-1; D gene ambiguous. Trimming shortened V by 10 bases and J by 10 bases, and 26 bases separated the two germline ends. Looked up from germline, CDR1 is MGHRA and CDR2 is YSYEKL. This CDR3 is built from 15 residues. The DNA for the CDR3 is TGCGCCATCTCTCAATACCCTGGACGGCTCACCGAGCAGTTCTTC. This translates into CAISQYPGRLTEQFF.

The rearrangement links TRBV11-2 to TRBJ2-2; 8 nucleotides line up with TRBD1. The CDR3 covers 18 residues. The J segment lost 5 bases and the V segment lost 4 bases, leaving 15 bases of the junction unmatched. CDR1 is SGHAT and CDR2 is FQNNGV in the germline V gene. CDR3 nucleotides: TGTGCCAGCAGCTCCCCGCGAGCTTGGACAGGGTTGACCGGGGAGCTGTTTTTT. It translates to CASSSPRAWTGLTGELFF.

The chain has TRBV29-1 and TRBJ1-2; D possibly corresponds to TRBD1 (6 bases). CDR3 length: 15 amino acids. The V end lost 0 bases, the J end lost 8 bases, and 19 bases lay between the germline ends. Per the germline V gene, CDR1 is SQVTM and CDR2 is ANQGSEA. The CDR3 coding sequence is TGCAGCGTTGAAGATCGGGCAGGGGCTTGGGAGGGCTACACCTTC. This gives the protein CSVEDRAGAWEGYTF.

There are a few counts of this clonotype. The CDR3, as DNA: TGTGCCAGCAGCCGGATGACAGGCACCTACGAGCAGTACTTC. It encodes CASSRMTGTYEQYF. This chain links TRBV7-9 with TRBJ2-7, with D possibly being TRBD1 (6 bases). V lost 5 bases and J lost 2, with 13 bases in between. The germline gives CDR1 SEHNR, CDR2 FQNEAQ (reference sequence). CDR3 length equals 14 residues.

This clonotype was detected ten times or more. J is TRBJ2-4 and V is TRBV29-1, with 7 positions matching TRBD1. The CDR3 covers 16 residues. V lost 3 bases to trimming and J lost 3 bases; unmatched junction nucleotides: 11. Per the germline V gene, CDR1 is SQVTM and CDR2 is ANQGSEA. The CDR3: CSVDGTGVGDKNIQYF. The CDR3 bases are TGCAGCGTTGACGGTACAGGGGTCGGTGACAAAAACATTCAGTACTTC.

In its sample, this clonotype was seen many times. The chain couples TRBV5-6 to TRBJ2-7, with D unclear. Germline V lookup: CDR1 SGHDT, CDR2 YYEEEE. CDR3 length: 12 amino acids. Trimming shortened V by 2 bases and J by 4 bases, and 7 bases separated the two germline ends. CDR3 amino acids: CASSFLNYEQYF. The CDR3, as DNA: TGTGCCAGCAGCTTCTTAAATTACGAGCAGTACTTC.

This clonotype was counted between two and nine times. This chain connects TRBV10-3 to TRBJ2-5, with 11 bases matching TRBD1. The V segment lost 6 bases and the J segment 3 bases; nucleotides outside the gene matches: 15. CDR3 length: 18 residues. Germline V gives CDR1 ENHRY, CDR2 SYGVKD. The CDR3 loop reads CAISQPGTGGRGKETQYF. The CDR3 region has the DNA TGTGCCATCAGCCAGCCCGGGACAGGGGGTAGGGGAAAAGAGACCCAGTACTTC.

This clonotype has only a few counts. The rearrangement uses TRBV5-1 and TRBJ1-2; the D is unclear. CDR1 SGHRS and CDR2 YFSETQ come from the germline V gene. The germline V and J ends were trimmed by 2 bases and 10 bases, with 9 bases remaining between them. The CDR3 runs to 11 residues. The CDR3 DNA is TGCGCCAGCAGCTTCGGGGAGCCCTACACCTTC. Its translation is CASSFGEPYTF. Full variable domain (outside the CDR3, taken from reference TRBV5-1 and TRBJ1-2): KAGVTQTPRYLIKTRGQQVTLSCSPISGHRSVSWYQQTPGQGLQFLFEYFSETQRNKGNFPGRFSGRQFSNSRSEMNVSTLELGDSALYLCASSFGEPYTFGSGTRLTVV.

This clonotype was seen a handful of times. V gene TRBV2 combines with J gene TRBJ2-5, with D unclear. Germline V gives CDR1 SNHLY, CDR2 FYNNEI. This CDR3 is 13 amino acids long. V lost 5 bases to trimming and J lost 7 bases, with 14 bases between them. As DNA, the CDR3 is TGTGCCAGCAGTACTCTGACCCTGGGGACCCAGTACTTC. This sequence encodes CASSTLTLGTQYF.

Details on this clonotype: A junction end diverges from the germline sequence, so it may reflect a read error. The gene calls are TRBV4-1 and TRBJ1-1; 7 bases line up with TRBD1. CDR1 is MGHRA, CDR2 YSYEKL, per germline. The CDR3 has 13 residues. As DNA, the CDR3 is TGCGTCAGCAGCCAAGACAGGGTTACTGAAGCTTTCTTT. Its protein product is CVSSQDRVTEAFF.

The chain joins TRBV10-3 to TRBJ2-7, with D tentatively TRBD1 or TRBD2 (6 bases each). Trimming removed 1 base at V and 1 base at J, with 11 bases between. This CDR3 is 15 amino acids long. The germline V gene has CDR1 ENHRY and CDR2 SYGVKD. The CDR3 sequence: CAISEFGGLSYEQYF. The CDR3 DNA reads TGTGCCATCAGTGAGTTTGGGGGGCTTTCCTACGAGCAGTACTTC.

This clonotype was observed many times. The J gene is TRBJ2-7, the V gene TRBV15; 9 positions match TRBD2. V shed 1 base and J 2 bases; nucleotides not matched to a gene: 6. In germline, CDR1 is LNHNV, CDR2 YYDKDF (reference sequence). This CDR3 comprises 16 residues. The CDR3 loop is CATSRVKAGGPYEQYF. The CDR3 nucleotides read TGTGCCACCAGCAGAGTTAAGGCGGGAGGGCCCTACGAGCAGTACTTC.

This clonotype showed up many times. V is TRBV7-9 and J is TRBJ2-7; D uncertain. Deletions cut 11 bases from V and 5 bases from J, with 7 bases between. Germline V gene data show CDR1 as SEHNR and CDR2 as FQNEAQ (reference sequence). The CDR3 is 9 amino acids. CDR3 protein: CAAVNEQYF. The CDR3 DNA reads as TGTGCCGCCGTCAACGAGCAGTACTTC.

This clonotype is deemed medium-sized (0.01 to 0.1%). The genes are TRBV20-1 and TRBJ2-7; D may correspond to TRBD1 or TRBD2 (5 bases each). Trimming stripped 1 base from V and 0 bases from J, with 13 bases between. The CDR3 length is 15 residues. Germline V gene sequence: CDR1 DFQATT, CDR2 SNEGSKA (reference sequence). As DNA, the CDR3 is TGCAGTGCTAGAGGGCCTGGGGGTAGCTCCTACGAGCAGTACTTC. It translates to CSARGPGGSSYEQYF.

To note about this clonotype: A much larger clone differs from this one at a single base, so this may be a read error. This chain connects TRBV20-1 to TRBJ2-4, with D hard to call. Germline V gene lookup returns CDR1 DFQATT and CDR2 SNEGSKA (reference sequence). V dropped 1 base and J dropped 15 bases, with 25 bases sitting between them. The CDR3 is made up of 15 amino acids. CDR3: CSARVPTISSYERYF. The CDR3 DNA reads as TGCAGTGCTAGAGTCCCCACTATATCCTCCTACGAGCGGTACTTC.

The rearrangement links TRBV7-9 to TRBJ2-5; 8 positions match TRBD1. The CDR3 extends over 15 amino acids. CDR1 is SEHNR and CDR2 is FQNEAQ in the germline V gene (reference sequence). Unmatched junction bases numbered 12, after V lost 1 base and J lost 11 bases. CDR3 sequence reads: CASSLGTGSSEEQYF. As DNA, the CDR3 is TGTGCCAGCAGCTTAGGGACAGGGAGTTCCGAGGAGCAGTACTTC.

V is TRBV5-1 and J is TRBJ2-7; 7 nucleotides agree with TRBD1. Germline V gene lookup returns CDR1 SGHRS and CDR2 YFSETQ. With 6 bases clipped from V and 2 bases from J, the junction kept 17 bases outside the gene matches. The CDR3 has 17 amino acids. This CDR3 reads CASTLYGGRTGAYEQYF. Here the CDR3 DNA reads TGCGCCAGCACCCTCTATGGGGGACGGACAGGCGCCTACGAGCAGTACTTC.

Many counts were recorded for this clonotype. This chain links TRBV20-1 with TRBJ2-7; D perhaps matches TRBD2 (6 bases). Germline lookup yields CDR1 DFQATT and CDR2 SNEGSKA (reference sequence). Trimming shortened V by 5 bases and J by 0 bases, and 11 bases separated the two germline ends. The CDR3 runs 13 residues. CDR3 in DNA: TGCAGTGCTGCCCGGGACTCCTCCTACGAGCAGTACTTC. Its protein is CSAARDSSYEQYF.

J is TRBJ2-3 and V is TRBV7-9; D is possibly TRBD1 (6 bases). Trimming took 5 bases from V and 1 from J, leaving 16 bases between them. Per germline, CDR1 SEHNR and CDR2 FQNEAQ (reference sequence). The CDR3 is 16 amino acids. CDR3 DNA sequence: TGTGCCAGCAGCCCAAGCCCCGGACAGCGCACAGATACGCAGTATTTT. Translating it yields CASSPSPGQRTDTQYF.